This T cell receptor (beta chain) was sequenced for a study of spatial heterogeneity in lung cancer. This clonotype was seen a few times. Time point reported: blood at routine non-recurrence follow-up after resection. The sequenced material consisted of unsorted whole RNA from tumor, nontumor lung or frozen PBMC. The CDR3 covers 14 residues. Germline-derived CDR1 and CDR2 are SEHNR and FQNEAQ (reference sequence). The ends lost 6 bases at V and 6 bases at J; junction bases unmatched: 6. Each CDR3 protein is one row after TCRdb ran MiXCR on the 5' RACE reads. The sample includes 45,000 to 65,000 distinct CDR3 sequences, under 8% of them seen just once.

This rearrangement joins TRBV7-9 to TRBJ1-1; 11 bases match TRBD1. The sequences come from PBMCs, collected at follow-up. This clonotype was sampled from a female donor with early-stage non-small cell lung cancer. CDR3 region: CASRLPDRGPEAFF. In DNA, the CDR3 is TGTGCCAGCAGACTCCCGGACAGGGGGCCTGAAGCTTTCTTT.